These 27 T cell receptor beta chains were sequenced from one sample in a study of blood T cell repertoires in COVID-19. Libraries were prepared by immunoSEQ multiplex PCR; TCRdb keeps only in-frame clonotypes and omits some of them. This sample carries about 240,000 clones, around nine tenths of them seen once, and the ten largest clones take more than 6.5%. The sequenced sample consisted of peripheral blood. These receptors were collected from a woman in her 70s with active or convalescent COVID-19.

This sequence joins TRBV7-8 and TRBJ1-5; 8 bases agree with TRBD1. CDR1 is SGHVS and CDR2 is FQNEAQ in the germline V gene. CDR3 length: 15 residues. V lost 1 base and J lost 4; bases outside the gene matches: 3. CDR3 DNA sequence: TGTGCCAGCAGCTTAGTAGACAGGGGAAATCAGCCCCAGCATTTT. Protein sequence: CASSLVDRGNQPQHF.

This chain connects TRBV6-5 to TRBJ1-2; 7 bases align to TRBD1. This CDR3 has 14 residues. V lost 6 bases and J lost 8; bases outside the gene matches: 12. Germline V CDR1 and CDR2: MNHEY, SVGAGI. Here the CDR3 DNA reads TGTGCCAGCAGCTTCTACAGGGGTGACTCCGGCTACACCTTC. Protein sequence: CASSFYRGDSGYTF.

The chain has TRBV11-3 and TRBJ1-1; tentatively, D is TRBD1 (5 bases). The germline V gene encodes CDR1 SGHNT and CDR2 YENEEA. The CDR3 has 15 residues. V lost 3 bases and J 0 bases, leaving 11 bases between the germline ends. For the CDR3, the DNA is TGTGCCAGCAGCTTGGGGCCAGGTCTGAACACTGAAGCTTTCTTT. It yields the protein CASSLGPGLNTEAFF.

This clone came up a few times. The chain is built from TRBV6-5 and TRBJ1-5, with D perhaps TRBD1 (5 bases). From germline, CDR1 is MNHEY and CDR2 SVGAGI. CDR3 length: 15 residues. V lost 6 bases, J lost 5 bases, and 17 bases lay in between. The CDR3 sequence: CASSPSVGGDQPQHF. CDR3 DNA sequence: TGTGCCAGCAGCCCCAGTGTGGGGGGGGATCAGCCCCAGCATTTT.

The genes are TRBV7-6 and TRBJ1-2, with 8 bases aligning to TRBD1. After removal of 4 bases from V and 8 bases from J, the junction contained 6 bases not matched to a gene. The length of the CDR3 is 13 residues. CDR1 is SGHVS and CDR2 is FNYEAQ in the germline V gene. Written as DNA, the CDR3 is TGTGCCAGCAGCTGGAAACAGGGGGACGGCTACACCTTC. Its protein is CASSWKQGDGYTF. Combining the CDR3 with reference TRBV7-6 and TRBJ1-2 gives the whole variable domain GAGVSQSPRYKVTKRGQDVALRCDPISGHVSLYWYRQALGQGPEFLTYFNYEAQQDKSGLPNDRFSAERPEGSISTLTIQRTEQRDSAMYRCASSWKQGDGYTFGSGTRLTVV.

This sequence joins TRBV7-2 and TRBJ2-5; D unresolved. The CDR3 is made up of 13 amino acids. In germline, CDR1 is SGHTA, CDR2 FQGNSA. V lost 3 bases and J lost 5, with 10 bases in between. The CDR3 DNA sequence: TGTGCCAGCAGCTTTAGACTGAGGGAGACCCAGTACTTC. Amino acids: CASSFRLRETQYF.

The rearrangement uses TRBV7-2 and TRBJ2-2; TRBD1 is a possible D gene (6 bases). Germline values: CDR1 SGHTA, CDR2 FQGNSA. Deletions cut 4 bases from V and 8 bases from J, with 11 bases between. This CDR3 has 13 residues. DNA for the CDR3: TGTGCCAGCAGCTCGAACAGGGTTGGGGAGCTGTTTTTT. Protein: CASSSNRVGELFF.

The gene calls are TRBV2 and TRBJ2-5, with TRBD1 identical over 12 bases. Trimming cost V 8 bases and J 5 bases; bases outside gene matches: 0. The CDR3 is 12 residues long. Germline CDR1 SNHLY, CDR2 FYNNEI. Written as DNA, the CDR3 is TGTGCCAGCGGGACAGGGGGCGAGACCCAGTACTTC. Amino acids: CASGTGGETQYF.

This rearrangement joins TRBV11-2 to TRBJ1-2, with D possibly being TRBD1 (5 bases). V was pared by 1 base and J by 0 bases, with 18 bases between. Germline V CDR1 and CDR2: SGHAT, FQNNGV. The CDR3 runs 18 residues. This CDR3 is CASSLVAGARTSNYGYTF. The CDR3 DNA reads as TGTGCCAGCAGCTTAGTGGCAGGTGCGAGGACATCTAACTATGGCTACACCTTC.

This chain's CDR3 is CASSSRGRSDEQYF. CDR3 DNA sequence: TGTGCCAGTAGTTCCAGGGGCCGCTCAGACGAGCAGTACTTC. The chain links TRBV19 to TRBJ2-7; a weak D match, TRBD1 (6 bases). Germline V gene sequence: CDR1 LNHDA, CDR2 SQIVND (reference sequence). Trimming cost V 5 bases and J 5 bases, with 16 bases left between them. The length of the CDR3 is 14 residues. Supplemented by reference TRBV19 and TRBJ2-7, the full variable domain reads DGGITQSPKYLFRKEGQNVTLSCEQNLNHDAMYWYRQDPGQGLRLIYYSQIVNDFQKGDIAEGYSVSREKKESFPLTVTSAQKNPTAFYLCASSSRGRSDEQYFGPGTRLTVT.

V gene TRBV25-1 combines with J gene TRBJ1-6; D is uncertain. This CDR3 contains 16 residues. Trimming took 6 bases from V and 9 from J, leaving 21 bases between them. Germline lookup yields CDR1 MGHDK and CDR2 SYGVNS. The CDR3 loop reads CASRSRTGREGSPLHF. DNA for the CDR3: TGTGCCAGCAGATCAAGGACTGGGAGAGAGGGTTCACCCCTCCACTTT.

The chain couples TRBV2 to TRBJ1-3; no firm D call. CDR1 and CDR2 (germline): SNHLY, FYNNEI. This CDR3 is 15 amino acids long. V was cut by 9 bases and J by 0 bases, with 15 bases left in between. CDR3 residues: CASRVNSLSGNTIYF. The DNA for the CDR3 is TGTGCCAGTCGAGTGAACAGCCTCTCTGGAAACACCATATATTTT.

CDR3 sequence: CASSPGTGKMNEQFF. CDR3 nucleotides: TGTGCCAGCAGTCCCGGGACAGGGAAAATGAATGAGCAGTTCTTC. V usage is TRBV2 and J usage is TRBJ2-1; 9 nucleotides agree with TRBD1. V shed 5 bases, J shed 7 bases, and the junction held 9 bases outside the gene matches. The CDR3 spans 15 residues. Germline V gene data show CDR1 as SNHLY and CDR2 as FYNNEI. Full variable domain (remainder filled in from reference TRBV2 and TRBJ2-1): EPEVTQTPSHQVTQMGQEVILRCVPISNHLYFYWYRQILGQKVEFLVSFYNNEISEKSEIFDDQFSVERPDGSNFTLKIRSTKLEDSAMYFCASSPGTGKMNEQFFGPGTRLTVL.

The chain carries TRBV4-2 and TRBJ1-2, with D hard to call. Trimming removed 0 bases at V and 6 bases at J, with 11 bases between. Germline V CDR1 and CDR2: LGHNA, YNFKEQ. This CDR3 comprises 14 residues. The CDR3 region has the DNA TGTGCCAGCAGCCAAGATAGACGGGAGCATGGCTACACCTTC. This sequence encodes CASSQDRREHGYTF.

This chain connects TRBV7-2 to TRBJ2-1; the match to TRBD2 covers 10 bases. Trimming cost V 5 bases and J 6 bases; bases outside gene matches: 10. Germline lookup yields CDR1 SGHTA and CDR2 FQGNSA. There are 16 residues in the CDR3. The CDR3 is CASSPYGSGGPNEQFF. The CDR3 nucleotides read TGTGCCAGCAGCCCCTACGGTAGCGGGGGGCCCAATGAGCAGTTCTTC. Full variable domain (missing parts from reference TRBV7-2 and TRBJ2-1): GAGVSQSPSNKVTEKGKDVELRCDPISGHTALYWYRQSLGQGLEFLIYFQGNSAPDKSGLPSDRFSAERTGGSVSTLTIQRTQQEDSAVYLCASSPYGSGGPNEQFFGPGTRLTVL.

This rearrangement joins TRBV7-2 to TRBJ2-3; no clear D. Per germline, CDR1 SGHTA and CDR2 FQGNSA. V shed 5 bases and J shed 7 bases, with 7 bases lying between them. CDR3 length: 11 amino acids. As DNA, the CDR3 is TGTGCCAGCAGCCCCTTAAATACGCAGTATTTT. It translates to CASSPLNTQYF.

The chain is built from TRBV5-1 and TRBJ2-3; 7 bases are shared with TRBD2. Germline-derived CDR1 and CDR2 are SGHRS and YFSETQ. The CDR3 spans 14 residues. V was pared by 0 bases and J by 4 bases, with 2 bases of the junction left unmatched. This chain's CDR3 is CASSLGAGPDTQYF. CDR3 sequence (DNA): TGCGCCAGCAGCTTGGGAGCGGGGCCAGATACGCAGTATTTT.

This chain uses TRBV24-1 with TRBJ2-3, with 13 bases fitting TRBD2. Germline CDR1 and CDR2: KGHDR and SFDVKD. CDR3 length: 16 amino acids. The ends lost 4 bases at V and 4 bases at J; junction bases unmatched: 4. The CDR3 protein is CATSDPLAGGPDTQYF. CDR3 in DNA: TGTGCCACCAGTGACCCACTAGCGGGGGGGCCAGATACGCAGTATTTT.

The chain's CDR3 is CAIEEEGQNSPLHF. The DNA for the CDR3 is TGTGCCATCGAGGAGGAGGGCCAGAATTCACCCCTCCACTTT. The gene calls are TRBV10-3 and TRBJ1-6; D unresolved. V gave up 8 bases and J gave up 7 bases, with 15 bases separating them. Germline lookup yields CDR1 ENHRY and CDR2 SYGVKD. The CDR3 runs 14 residues.

J is TRBJ1-2 and V is TRBV9; D is undetermined. This CDR3 region has 14 residues. Germline CDR1 and CDR2: SGDLS and YYNGEE. V was cut by 0 bases and J by 4 bases, with 10 bases left in between. CDR3 nucleotide sequence: TGTGCCAGCAGCGTAGACTCGCGGGGCTATGGCTACACCTTC. Translated: CASSVDSRGYGYTF.

The chain employs TRBV5-4 and TRBJ2-1; TRBD2 matches 12 bases. The CDR3 consists of 15 residues. V shed 3 bases, J shed 4 bases, and the junction held 2 bases outside the gene matches. The germline V gene encodes CDR1 SGHNT and CDR2 YYREEE (reference sequence). CDR3 nucleotides: TGTGCCAGCAGCTCCGGGACTAGCGGGTACAATGAGCAGTTCTTC. It codes for CASSSGTSGYNEQFF.

This chain connects TRBV7-2 to TRBJ2-3; D remains ambiguous. The germline V gene encodes CDR1 SGHTA and CDR2 FQGNSA. The CDR3 is made up of 11 amino acids. With 5 bases removed from V and 6 bases from J, the gap between germline ends came to 6 bases. CDR3 residues: CASSEKDTQYF. The CDR3 bases are TGTGCCAGCAGCGAGAAGGATACGCAGTATTTT.

The chain employs TRBV5-8 and TRBJ2-7; 7 bases match TRBD1. Losses at the gene ends were 6 bases for V and 2 bases for J; bases not matched to a gene: 14. There are 16 residues in the CDR3. Germline V gives CDR1 SGHTS, CDR2 YDEGEE. The CDR3 sequence: CASIQTGIKITYEQYF. CDR3 in DNA: TGTGCCAGCATCCAGACAGGGATAAAGATAACCTACGAGCAGTACTTC.

V and J are TRBV6-2 or TRBV6-3 and TRBJ2-7, with D uncertain. V shed 6 bases and J shed 6 bases, with 15 bases lying between them. The CDR3 extends over 13 amino acids. From germline, CDR1 is MNHEY and CDR2 SVGEGT. The CDR3 sequence is CASSLLPAGEQYF. The CDR3 DNA follows: TGTGCCAGCAGCCTCTTACCTGCCGGCGAGCAGTACTTC.

This sequence joins TRBV9 and TRBJ1-1; D is ambiguous. Trimming removed 4 bases from V and 1 base from J, with 11 bases in between. The CDR3 is 14 residues long. Germline V gives CDR1 SGDLS, CDR2 YYNGEE. This CDR3 reads CASSSGQKNTEAFF. The CDR3 DNA reads TGTGCCAGCAGCTCCGGTCAAAAGAACACTGAAGCTTTCTTT.

The genes are TRBV5-1 and TRBJ2-3; D is possibly TRBD1 (5 bases). Germline CDR1 and CDR2: SGHRS and YFSETQ. CDR3 size: 15 residues. The V end was cut by 0 bases, the J end by 0 bases, with 8 bases between. The CDR3 region has the DNA TGCGCCAGCAGCTTGGGGGGCGCTAGCACAGATACGCAGTATTTT. Amino acid sequence: CASSLGGASTDTQYF.

The chain links TRBV27 to TRBJ2-1, with 8 bases lining up with TRBD1. In germline, CDR1 is MNHEY, CDR2 SMNVEV (reference sequence). The V gene end was trimmed by 3 bases and the J gene end by 9 bases; junction bases not matched to a gene: 10. The CDR3 has 15 amino acids. The DNA of the CDR3 is TGTGCCAGCAGTTTGGAGGGCAGGGGGCCTGGTGAGCAGTTCTTC. Translated, it gives CASSLEGRGPGEQFF.